A single sample is the source of the 21 T cell receptor beta chains below, sequenced in a study of shared clonotypes between healthy human individuals. The repertoire was sequenced with immunoSEQ multiplex PCR; TCRdb's copy has only in-frame clones and lacks some. The sample includes a few million clones, more than 85% of them seen just once. Sequencing was carried out using naive CD4+ T cells from PBMCs. The sample's subset: CD45RA+ positively selected. The receptors shown here come from a man in his late teens or twenties in good health. Some clones in this sample may be carry-over from other donors' samples.

This sequence joins TRBV19 and TRBJ1-1; 8 bases align to TRBD1. Per the germline V gene, CDR1 is LNHDA and CDR2 is SQIVND (reference sequence). The ends lost 9 bases at V and 4 bases at J; junction bases unmatched: 10. The CDR3 has 14 residues. The CDR3 nucleotides read TGTGCCAGCGGGTCCAGGGGGCGAGGCACTGAAGCTTTCTTT. It specifies CASGSRGRGTEAFF.

This clone was counted a few times. V is TRBV28 and J is TRBJ1-5, with D unresolved. Germline CDR1 MDHEN, CDR2 SYDVKM. The CDR3 spans 12 residues. V lost 10 bases and J 7 bases, leaving 14 bases between the germline ends. For the CDR3, the DNA is TGTGCCAACTCCCAAGTTAGGCAGCCCCAGCATTTT. Its translation: CANSQVRQPQHF.

The chain links TRBV9 to TRBJ1-4; the D gene is possibly TRBD1 (6 bases). Looked up from germline, CDR1 is SGDLS and CDR2 is YYNGEE. Trimming shortened V by 3 bases and J by 4 bases, and 16 bases separated the two germline ends. This CDR3 region has 16 residues. The CDR3 here is CASSAEQGVSNEKLFF. The CDR3 DNA follows: TGTGCCAGCAGCGCCGAACAGGGAGTGAGTAATGAAAAACTGTTTTTT. The full variable domain, its missing parts supplied by reference TRBV9 and TRBJ1-4, is DSGVTQTPKHLITATGQRVTLRCSPRSGDLSVYWYQQSLDQGLQFLIQYYNGEERAKGNILERFSAQQFPDLHSELNLSSLELGDSALYFCASSAEQGVSNEKLFFGSGTQLSVL.

Only a few counts were recorded for this clone. Here the CDR3 DNA reads TGTGCCAGCAGCGTGAACAGGGGGCGGTGGGAGACCCAGTACTTC. Translation gives CASSVNRGRWETQYF. The rearrangement uses TRBV7-2 and TRBJ2-5, with TRBD1 matching 9 bases. CDR1 SGHTA and CDR2 FQGNSA come from the germline V gene. V gave up 5 bases and J gave up 5 bases; unmatched junction bases: 9. The CDR3 spans 15 residues.

The chain combines TRBV6-5 with TRBJ2-7, with D possibly being TRBD2 (6 bases). This CDR3 comprises 16 residues. Germline V gives CDR1 MNHEY, CDR2 SVGAGI. Trimming cost V 4 bases and J 6 bases, with 22 bases left between them. CDR3 loop: CASSSLAGTGASEQYF. The CDR3 nucleotides are TGTGCCAGCAGTTCCTTGGCCGGGACTGGGGCCTCCGAGCAGTACTTC.

Concerning this clone: Other DNA sequences in the same sample also yield this CDR3. The gene calls are TRBV6-6 and TRBJ2-7, with 10 bases that match TRBD1. The germline V gene encodes CDR1 MNHNY and CDR2 SVGAGI (reference sequence). CDR3 length: 14 amino acids. The V and J ends lost 6 bases and 3 bases, in that order; junction bases with no gene match: 5. CDR3 amino acids: CASRDGQGVYEQYF. CDR3 DNA sequence: TGTGCCAGCAGAGATGGACAGGGGGTCTACGAGCAGTACTTC.

The chain combines TRBV4-1 with TRBJ2-3; 8 bases align to TRBD1. The CDR3 is made up of 16 amino acids. V lost 5 bases, J lost 1 base, and 8 bases stayed unmatched. Germline CDR1 is MGHRA and CDR2 is YSYEKL. The CDR3 nucleotides read TGCGCCAGCAGCATAACAGGGGGGACCGGCACAGATACGCAGTATTTT. Translated: CASSITGGTGTDTQYF.

The chain uses TRBV4-1 and TRBJ1-5; 8 nucleotides agree with TRBD1. V trimming: 2 bases; J trimming: 6 bases; junction bases outside the gene matches: 6. The CDR3 spans 15 residues. Germline V gene sequence: CDR1 MGHRA, CDR2 YSYEKL. CDR3 amino acids: CASSQPDRVSQPQHF. The CDR3 nucleotides are TGCGCCAGCAGCCAACCGGACAGGGTTAGTCAGCCCCAGCATTTT.

The chain combines TRBV12-2 with TRBJ1-1. TRBV12-2 is labeled a pseudogene. The CDR3 has 14 amino acids. The CDR3 DNA reads as TGTGCAAGTCGCTTAGGCAACGGGAACACTGAAGCTTTCTTT. It translates to CASRLGNGNTEAFF.

V usage is TRBV6-6 and J usage is TRBJ1-2; 7 bases agree with TRBD1. The germline gives CDR1 MNHNY, CDR2 SVGAGI (reference sequence). CDR3 size: 14 residues. Losses at the gene ends were 7 bases for V and 2 bases for J; bases not matched to a gene: 7. CDR3 coding DNA: TGTGCCAGCATAAGACAGGGAGGGAACTATGGCTACACCTTC. This gives the protein CASIRQGGNYGYTF.

The chain couples TRBV6-6 to TRBJ2-5, with D tentatively TRBD2 (5 bases). Trimming pared 6 bases from V and 6 bases from J, leaving 17 bases between. The CDR3 length is 14 residues. CDR1 and CDR2 from the germline V gene are MNHNY and SVGAGI (reference sequence). In DNA, the CDR3 is TGTGCCAGCAGCAACGGGTCGGCGGGCAAGACCCAGTACTTC. The encoded protein is CASSNGSAGKTQYF.

The rearrangement uses TRBV9 and TRBJ2-2; D ambiguous. CDR3 length: 12 amino acids. Germline CDR1 and CDR2: SGDLS and YYNGEE. With 4 bases removed from V and 7 bases from J, the gap between germline ends came to 8 bases. In DNA, the CDR3 is TGTGCCAGCAGCCCAGAGGACGGGGAGCTGTTTTTT. Its translation: CASSPEDGELFF.

This chain joins TRBV5-5 and TRBJ2-1, with a tentative D call TRBD1 (5 bases). This CDR3 is built from 14 residues. CDR1 is SGHKS and CDR2 is YYEKEE in the germline V gene (reference sequence). V gave up 4 bases and J gave up 7 bases, with 15 bases separating them. The CDR3 coding sequence is TGTGCCAGCAGCCCAGAGGCAGGGTTTAATGAGCAGTTCTTC. Amino acids: CASSPEAGFNEQFF.

In the case of this clone: This sample also contains other DNA sequences that code for the same CDR3. CDR3: CASSPPGRDTQYF. CDR3 DNA: TGTGCCAGCTCACCACCCGGTAGAGATACGCAGTATTTT. The chain carries TRBV18 and TRBJ2-3; D unclear. The V end lost 0 bases, the J end lost 5 bases, and 6 bases lay between the germline ends. The CDR3 spans 13 residues. Germline CDR1 reads KGHSH; CDR2 reads LQKENI.

V and J are TRBV4-3 and TRBJ1-1, with 8 bases identical to TRBD1. This CDR3 spans 18 amino acids. The germline CDR1 and CDR2 sequences are LGHNA and YSLEER. V shed 2 bases and J 8 bases; nucleotides not matched to a gene: 19. The CDR3 here is CASSQPHWGGTGSGEAFF. As DNA, the CDR3 is TGCGCCAGCAGCCAACCCCACTGGGGAGGGACAGGTAGTGGGGAAGCTTTCTTT.

The rearrangement links TRBV27 to TRBJ2-7; D is tentatively TRBD1 or TRBD2 (5 bases each). The CDR3 runs to 14 residues. Trimming removed 5 bases at V and 7 bases at J, with 18 bases between. Germline CDR1 is MNHEY and CDR2 is SMNVEV (reference sequence). Written as DNA, the CDR3 is TGTGCCAGCAGTGGGGTGGCAGGGACGGAAGAGCAGTACTTC. Translated: CASSGVAGTEEQYF.

V usage is TRBV7-9 and J usage is TRBJ2-5, with 8 bases identical to TRBD2. In germline, CDR1 is SEHNR, CDR2 FQNEAQ (reference sequence). With V trimmed by 0 bases and J by 4 bases, 4 bases remained unmatched. This CDR3 is built from 15 residues. CDR3 sequence: CASSLAGSGRETQYF. Written as DNA, the CDR3 is TGTGCCAGCAGCTTAGCGGGCAGCGGGAGAGAGACCCAGTACTTC.

The DNA for the CDR3 is TGTGCCACCAGCAGAGACCCCAGGGGGCGCGAGCAGTACTTC. As protein: CATSRDPRGREQYF. This chain connects TRBV15 to TRBJ2-7; 8 positions match TRBD1. Germline V gene data show CDR1 as LNHNV and CDR2 as YYDKDF (reference sequence). V gave up 0 bases and J gave up 6 bases; unmatched junction bases: 4. This CDR3 is 14 amino acids long.

The chain carries TRBV19 and TRBJ2-7; D is tentatively TRBD1 or TRBD2 (5 bases each). The germline V gene has CDR1 LNHDA and CDR2 SQIVND (reference sequence). This CDR3 is built from 14 residues. Trimming cost V 4 bases and J 4 bases, with 14 bases left between them. This CDR3 is CASSSAPGHYEQYF. The DNA of the CDR3 is TGTGCCAGTAGTAGTGCTCCGGGGCATTACGAGCAGTACTTC.

Remarks on this clone: Distinct nucleotide sequences in the sample also encode this CDR3. This chain joins TRBV5-1 and TRBJ1-2; D unresolved. Germline V gene lookup returns CDR1 SGHRS and CDR2 YFSETQ. With 0 bases removed from V and 2 bases from J, the gap between germline ends came to 5 bases. The CDR3 consists of 13 residues. The CDR3 DNA reads TGCGCCAGCAGCTTGGGAGGGAACTATGGCTACACCTTC. This encodes CASSLGGNYGYTF.

On this clone: Given a much more abundant clone one base away, this may be a read error. This sample includes further DNA sequences coding for the same CDR3. This CDR3 is CASSLSGELFF. The CDR3 coding sequence is TGTGCCAGCAGTCTATCCGGGGAGCTGTTTTTT. The chain has TRBV9 and TRBJ2-2; no definite D call. With 5 bases removed from V and 6 bases from J, the gap between germline ends came to 5 bases. The CDR3 has 11 residues. Germline V gives CDR1 SGDLS, CDR2 YYNGEE.